This passage covers 6 T cell receptor beta chains from one sample sequenced in a study of T cells after yellow fever vaccination. TCRdb reanalysed the 5' RACE reads using MiXCR and keeps one entry per CDR3 protein. The sample shows more than 300,000 distinct CDR3 sequences, around 7.3% of them seen only once. The sample consisted of PBMCs, taken approximately 40 days after the first yellow fever vaccination. These receptors all come from a young man who received the YFV17D yellow fever vaccine.

This chain connects TRBV18 to TRBJ2-5; 8 nucleotides align to TRBD1. Germline CDR1 KGHSH, CDR2 LQKENI. V gave up 0 bases and J gave up 5 bases; unmatched junction bases: 2. The CDR3 extends over 14 amino acids. This CDR3 is CASSPPNRGETQYF. The CDR3 DNA is TGTGCCAGCTCACCACCGAACAGGGGGGAGACCCAGTACTTC.

This chain joins TRBV5-1 and TRBJ1-3, with 8 bases aligning to TRBD1. Losses at the gene ends were 4 bases for V and 4 bases for J; bases not matched to a gene: 7. The CDR3 covers 15 residues. In germline, CDR1 is SGHRS, CDR2 YFSETQ. The CDR3 DNA reads as TGCGCCAGCAGCCCCGGGACAGGCACGGGAAACACCATATATTTT. It specifies CASSPGTGTGNTIYF.

This clonotype turned up a few times. The chain joins TRBV9 to TRBJ1-2; a weak D match, TRBD1 (6 bases). CDR1 SGDLS and CDR2 YYNGEE come from the germline V gene. V lost 0 bases and J 4 bases, leaving 13 bases between the germline ends. The CDR3 is 15 amino acids. For the CDR3, the DNA is TGTGCCAGCAGCGTAGGACAGGCGAGGGCCTATGGCTACACCTTC. Translated, it gives CASSVGQARAYGYTF.

This clonotype occurred a few times. J is TRBJ1-1 and V is TRBV4-1; no clear D gene. The CDR3 is 17 residues long. Germline V lookup: CDR1 MGHRA, CDR2 YSYEKL. Between the trimmed V and J ends, which lost 1 base and 0 bases, there was a span of 15 bases. The CDR3 is CASSQGVLGYLNTEAFF. The CDR3 DNA reads as TGCGCCAGCAGCCAAGGGGTTTTAGGATATTTGAACACTGAAGCTTTCTTT.

In this sample, this clonotype turned up many times. This sequence joins TRBV7-2 and TRBJ2-7, with D perhaps TRBD2 (6 bases). Germline CDR1 is SGHTA and CDR2 is FQGNSA. The CDR3 totals 14 residues. V lost 4 bases, J lost 4 bases, and 14 bases lay in between. CDR3 protein: CASSSYRDLYEQYF. The CDR3 DNA reads as TGTGCCAGCAGCTCATATCGGGACTTGTACGAGCAGTACTTC.

This chain joins TRBV18 and TRBJ1-2; no firm D call. Trimming took 3 bases from V and 8 from J, leaving 10 bases between them. There are 12 residues in the CDR3. The germline V gene encodes CDR1 KGHSH and CDR2 LQKENI. In DNA, the CDR3 is TGTGCCAGCTCACCGGACTACGGCGGCTACACCTTC. Translating gives CASSPDYGGYTF. Based on the CDR3 plus reference TRBV18 and TRBJ1-2, the full variable domain is NAGVMQNPRHLVRRRGQEARLRCSPMKGHSHVYWYRQLPEEGLKFMVYLQKENIIDESGMPKERFSAEFPKEGPSILRIQQVVRGDSAAYFCASSPDYGGYTFGSGTRLTVV.